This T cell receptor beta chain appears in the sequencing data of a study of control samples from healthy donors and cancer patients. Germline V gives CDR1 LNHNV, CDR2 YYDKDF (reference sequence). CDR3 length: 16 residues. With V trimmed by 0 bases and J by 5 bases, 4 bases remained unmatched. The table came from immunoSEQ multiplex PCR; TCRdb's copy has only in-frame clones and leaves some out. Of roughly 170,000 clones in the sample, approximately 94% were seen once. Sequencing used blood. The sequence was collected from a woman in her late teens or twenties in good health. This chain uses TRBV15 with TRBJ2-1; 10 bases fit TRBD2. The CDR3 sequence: CATSREWTSGDNEQFF. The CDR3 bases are TGTGCCACCAGCAGAGAATGGACTAGCGGAGACAATGAGCAGTTCTTC. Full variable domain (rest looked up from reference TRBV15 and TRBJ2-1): DAMVIQNPRYQVTQFGKPVTLSCSQTLNHNVMYWYQQKSSQAPKLLFHYYDKDFNNEADTPDNFQSRRPNTSFCFLDIRSPGLGDTAMYLCATSREWTSGDNEQFFGPGTRLTVL.